The 30 T cell receptor beta chains below were found in one sample sequenced in a study of response to subunit inactivated influenza vaccine. Each CDR3 protein is one row after TCRdb ran MiXCR on the RT-PCR reads. The sample shows a few hundred thousand distinct CDR3 sequences, 10% to 15% of them seen only once. The input for sequencing was non-naive T cells sorted from PBMCs, taken 14 days before vaccination. The receptors stem from a man in his fifties who received an inactivated influenza vaccine.

This clonotype was detected a few times. The gene calls are TRBV29-1 and TRBJ2-5; TRBD2 aligns across 10 bases. The ends lost 4 bases at V and 5 bases at J; junction bases unmatched: 4. CDR3 size: 13 residues. Per the germline V gene, CDR1 is SQVTM and CDR2 is ANQGSEA. CDR3 in amino acids: CSVVFSGGETQYF. DNA for the CDR3: TGCAGCGTTGTGTTTAGCGGGGGGGAGACCCAGTACTTC.

This clonotype was detected only a few times. This sequence joins TRBV11-2 and TRBJ2-2; D remains ambiguous. The ends were cut back, 3 bases at V and 7 bases at J, with 9 bases in the middle. CDR3 length equals 13 residues. In germline, CDR1 is SGHAT, CDR2 FQNNGV. CDR3: CASSFSVVGELFF. CDR3 DNA: TGTGCCAGCAGCTTCTCAGTCGTCGGGGAGCTGTTTTTT.

This sequence joins TRBV10-3 and TRBJ2-1, with 8 bases matching TRBD2. The V segment lost 3 bases and the J segment 6 bases; nucleotides outside the gene matches: 10. Germline V gene data show CDR1 as ENHRY and CDR2 as SYGVKD. The CDR3 runs 16 residues. The CDR3 spells CAISDQSGGPPNEQFF. CDR3 bases: TGTGCCATCAGTGATCAAAGCGGGGGTCCCCCCAATGAGCAGTTCTTC.

This clonotype was detected only a few times. The genes are TRBV5-1 and TRBJ2-2; D might be TRBD2 (5 bases). Trimming stripped 4 bases from V and 1 base from J, with 11 bases between. CDR3 size: 15 residues. Germline values: CDR1 SGHRS, CDR2 YFSETQ. The CDR3 nucleotides are TGCGCCAGCAGCACCAGCGGAATGAACACCGGGGAGCTGTTTTTT. Amino acid sequence: CASSTSGMNTGELFF.

Many counts were recorded for this clonotype. CDR3 DNA sequence: TGCAGTGCTAATCCCGGGACTAGCGGGATTAATGAGCAGTTCTTC. It codes for CSANPGTSGINEQFF. The rearrangement links TRBV20-1 to TRBJ2-1; 13 nucleotides match TRBD2. Germline V gene sequence: CDR1 DFQATT, CDR2 SNEGSKA (reference sequence). The ends lost 4 bases at V and 7 bases at J; junction bases unmatched: 7. The CDR3 contains 15 residues.

The rearrangement links TRBV5-4 to TRBJ1-1, with D possibly matching TRBD1 (6 bases). Trimming removed 1 base at V and 4 bases at J, with 11 bases between. Looked up from germline, CDR1 is SGHNT and CDR2 is YYREEE (reference sequence). The CDR3 is made up of 14 amino acids. The CDR3, as DNA: TGTGCCAGCAGCTTGCAGGGGCAGGGCACTGAAGCTTTCTTT. Its protein is CASSLQGQGTEAFF.

V gene TRBV6-1 combines with J gene TRBJ2-1; 7 bases align to TRBD1. The junction had 9 bases not matched to a gene; V was cut back by 6 bases and J by 7 bases. Germline V gene sequence: CDR1 MNHNS, CDR2 SASEGT. The CDR3 has 14 amino acids. The CDR3 DNA follows: TGTGCCAGCAGGGAGACAGGGCGGGTAAATGAGCAGTTCTTC. Residues: CASRETGRVNEQFF.

The sample holds many counts of this clonotype. V gene TRBV29-1 combines with J gene TRBJ2-5, with D perhaps TRBD2 (6 bases). V lost 2 bases to trimming and J lost 12 bases, with 13 bases between them. From germline, CDR1 is SQVTM and CDR2 ANQGSEA. The CDR3 totals 11 residues. CDR3 sequence reads: CSVEMGGPKYF. CDR3 nucleotide sequence: TGCAGCGTTGAAATGGGGGGACCGAAGTACTTC.

The gene calls are TRBV7-9 and TRBJ2-7, with D tentatively TRBD1 or TRBD2 (6 bases each). The CDR3 has 16 amino acids. Per the germline V gene, CDR1 is SEHNR and CDR2 is FQNEAQ (reference sequence). Between the trimmed V and J ends, which lost 4 bases and 0 bases, there was a span of 16 bases. The CDR3 protein is CASSSAAGQGSYEQYF. The CDR3 DNA reads TGTGCCAGCAGCTCCGCCGCGGGACAAGGCTCCTACGAGCAGTACTTC.

The V gene is TRBV5-5, the J gene TRBJ1-2; TRBD1 aligns across 10 bases. The junction had 5 bases not matched to a gene; V was cut back by 3 bases and J by 3 bases. The CDR3 length is 15 residues. Germline CDR1 and CDR2: SGHKS and YYEKEE (reference sequence). CDR3: CASSSQTGGDYGYTF. CDR3 nucleotide sequence: TGTGCCAGCAGCTCGCAGACAGGGGGCGACTATGGCTACACCTTC.

This clonotype has more than one count but fewer than ten. V and J are TRBV20-1 and TRBJ1-6; the match to TRBD1 covers 9 bases. Unmatched junction bases numbered 13, after V lost 3 bases and J lost 10 bases. Germline V gene data show CDR1 as DFQATT and CDR2 as SNEGSKA (reference sequence). The CDR3 sequence is 16 residues long. The CDR3: CSARDDIQGARSPLHF. Written as DNA, the CDR3 is TGCAGTGCTAGGGATGACATACAGGGGGCTCGATCACCCCTCCACTTT.

This clonotype has at least ten counts. CDR3 nucleotide sequence: TGTGCCAGCAGCTTGGTTACATTTAACACCGGGGAGCTGTTTTTT. Encoded protein: CASSLVTFNTGELFF. V usage is TRBV5-6 and J usage is TRBJ2-2; D remains unclear. The V gene lost 0 bases and the J gene lost 2 bases, with 8 bases spanning the gap. CDR1 SGHDT and CDR2 YYEEEE come from the germline V gene. The CDR3 has 15 amino acids.

This clonotype has a handful of counts. The chain uses TRBV14 and TRBJ1-5; the D gene is possibly TRBD1 (6 bases). The CDR3 has 16 residues. Germline loops: CDR1 SGHDN, CDR2 FVKESK. Trimming stripped 2 bases from V and 2 bases from J, with 13 bases between. The CDR3 DNA is TGTGCCAGCAGCCAAAGGGACACTCGAGGCAATCAGCCCCAGCATTTT. Translated: CASSQRDTRGNQPQHF.

This clonotype has a handful of counts. This rearrangement joins TRBV20-1 to TRBJ1-1; a possible D gene is TRBD1 (6 bases). Germline CDR1 is DFQATT and CDR2 is SNEGSKA (reference sequence). This CDR3 region has 13 residues. The V gene lost 4 bases and the J gene lost 4 bases, with 13 bases spanning the gap. CDR3: CSAKQGFSTEAFF. For the CDR3, the DNA is TGCAGTGCTAAGCAGGGGTTCAGCACTGAAGCTTTCTTT.

This clonotype was observed a few times. This chain connects TRBV6-5 to TRBJ1-1; D unclear. CDR3 length: 11 amino acids. CDR1 MNHEY and CDR2 SVGAGI come from the germline V gene. V was clipped by 2 bases and J by 8 bases, with 6 bases between them. The CDR3 nucleotides read TGTGCCAGCAGTTACGGGCCCGAAGCTTTCTTT. It encodes CASSYGPEAFF.

Only a few counts were recorded for this clonotype. The chain employs TRBV6-1 and TRBJ1-2, with D maybe TRBD1 (6 bases). V was clipped by 7 bases and J by 5 bases, with 20 bases between them. Per the germline V gene, CDR1 is MNHNS and CDR2 is SASEGT. The CDR3 extends over 15 amino acids. The CDR3 protein is CASTYGWGDTYGYTF. Written as DNA, the CDR3 is TGTGCCAGCACCTACGGGTGGGGGGACACTTATGGCTACACCTTC.

This clonotype was seen more than once but under ten times. V gene TRBV20-1 combines with J gene TRBJ1-3; maybe TRBD1 (5 bases). This CDR3 is built from 14 residues. V was cut by 3 bases and J by 4 bases, with 13 bases left in between. Germline CDR1 is DFQATT and CDR2 is SNEGSKA (reference sequence). CDR3 in amino acids: CSARLQGTGNTIYF. CDR3 nucleotides: TGCAGTGCTAGGCTCCAGGGTACCGGAAACACCATATATTTT.

This sequence joins TRBV20-1 and TRBJ2-7; 10 bases line up with TRBD1. The CDR3 spans 14 residues. V lost 4 bases, J lost 4 bases, and 7 bases stayed unmatched. The germline gives CDR1 DFQATT, CDR2 SNEGSKA (reference sequence). This CDR3 reads CSATRTGGRYEQYF. The CDR3 DNA reads as TGCAGTGCTACTAGGACAGGGGGGCGTTACGAGCAGTACTTC.

This clonotype has ten or more counts. The chain combines TRBV27 with TRBJ2-2; D tentatively reads TRBD1 or TRBD2 (6 bases each). V was shortened by 6 bases and J by 5 bases, with 19 bases between the two germline ends. The CDR3 has 16 residues. Germline V gene lookup returns CDR1 MNHEY and CDR2 SMNVEV (reference sequence). This CDR3 is CASREWGALETGELFF. Written as DNA, the CDR3 is TGTGCCAGCAGAGAGTGGGGGGCTCTAGAGACCGGGGAGCTGTTTTTT.

This clonotype was picked up a small number of times. V gene TRBV12-3 or TRBV12-4 combines with J gene TRBJ2-7; 8 nucleotides match TRBD1. Unmatched junction bases numbered 9, after V lost 4 bases and J lost 1 base. The CDR3 spans 16 residues. The CDR3, as DNA: TGTGCCAGCAGTTCCCGTCGGGACAGGAAATCCTACGAGCAGTACTTC. Its translation is CASSSRRDRKSYEQYF.

This clonotype was detected a few times. The chain is built from TRBV4-2 and TRBJ2-2; no clear D gene. The CDR3 runs to 16 residues. Trimming stripped 1 base from V and 1 base from J, with 10 bases between. Germline-derived CDR1 and CDR2 are LGHNA and YNFKEQ. CDR3 region: CASSQVRSMNTGELFF. The CDR3 DNA is TGTGCCAGCAGCCAAGTCAGGTCCATGAACACCGGGGAGCTGTTTTTT.

The chain combines TRBV25-1 with TRBJ2-1, with D possibly TRBD1 on 6 matching bases. Trimming removed 3 bases from V and 0 bases from J, with 15 bases in between. Per the germline V gene, CDR1 is MGHDK and CDR2 is SYGVNS. The CDR3 spans 17 residues. CDR3 bases: TGTGCCAGCAGTGATTTACAGGGCTACAGCTCCTACAATGAGCAGTTCTTC. Encoded protein: CASSDLQGYSSYNEQFF.

CDR3 in DNA: TGTGCCAGCAGTTACCGAGGGGGACAGGGTTACGACACCTTC. It codes for CASSYRGGQGYDTF. The chain carries TRBV6-5 and TRBJ1-2; 9 bases are a match to TRBD1. The CDR3 totals 14 residues. Germline CDR1 MNHEY, CDR2 SVGAGI. V dropped 2 bases and J dropped 12; count of bases not matched to a gene: 10.

This rearrangement joins TRBV4-1 to TRBJ1-3; D gene ambiguous. The CDR3 sequence is 14 residues long. CDR1 MGHRA and CDR2 YSYEKL come from the germline V gene. Trimming stripped 0 bases from V and 6 bases from J, with 9 bases between. In nucleotides, the CDR3 is TGCGCCAGCAGCCAAGAATTGGGAGTAAACACCATATATTTT. This encodes CASSQELGVNTIYF.

This clonotype has only a few counts. The chain links TRBV5-1 to TRBJ2-1; D possibly corresponds to TRBD2 (5 bases). The CDR3 length is 13 residues. V lost 4 bases and J 8 bases, leaving 13 bases between the germline ends. Germline V gene data show CDR1 as SGHRS and CDR2 as YFSETQ. Here the CDR3 DNA reads TGCGCCAGCAGCAGAGACTACCCCCATGAGCAGTTCTTC. Protein sequence: CASSRDYPHEQFF.

The V gene is TRBV2, the J gene TRBJ1-2, with TRBD1 matching 8 bases. J gave up 2 bases and V 5 bases, and 4 bases lay outside the gene matches. The CDR3 length is 14 residues. CDR1 is SNHLY and CDR2 is FYNNEI in the germline V gene. The CDR3 sequence is CASSMTGANYGYTF. DNA of the CDR3: TGTGCCAGCAGTATGACAGGGGCCAACTATGGCTACACCTTC. Based on the CDR3 plus reference TRBV2 and TRBJ1-2, the full variable domain is EPEVTQTPSHQVTQMGQEVILRCVPISNHLYFYWYRQILGQKVEFLVSFYNNEISEKSEIFDDQFSVERPDGSNFTLKIRSTKLEDSAMYFCASSMTGANYGYTFGSGTRLTVV.

This chain joins TRBV27 and TRBJ2-5; 7 positions match TRBD2. There are 13 residues in the CDR3. CDR1 and CDR2 (germline): MNHEY, SMNVEV (reference sequence). CDR3 in DNA: TGTGGGGACTTGGGGGGGTACCAAGAGACCCAGTACTTC. Translating gives CGDLGGYQETQYF.

As concerns this clonotype: A read error may be the cause here, since a much bigger clone is one base away. This sequence joins TRBV6-2 or TRBV6-3 and TRBJ2-2; the match to TRBD2 covers 8 bases. The CDR3 covers 14 residues. CDR1 is MNHEY, CDR2 SVGEGT, per germline. The CDR3 reads CASSYLREVGELIF. The CDR3 DNA reads as TGTGCCAGCAGTTATCTGCGGGAGGTCGGGGAGCTGATTTTT.

This clonotype was seen a few times. The chain joins TRBV28 to TRBJ2-2; D is ambiguous. In germline, CDR1 is MDHEN, CDR2 SYDVKM. This CDR3 spans 17 amino acids. V was pared by 3 bases and J by 7 bases, with 21 bases between. CDR3 DNA: TGTGCCAGCAGTTTGCCAGACAAGTCTCCGGCACACGGGGAGCTGTTTTTT. It codes for CASSLPDKSPAHGELFF.

In this sample, this clonotype turned up a few times. The J gene is TRBJ2-1, the V gene TRBV28; D unresolved. The germline CDR1 and CDR2 sequences are MDHEN and SYDVKM. This CDR3 is built from 18 residues. Trimming shortened V by 1 base and J by 0 bases, and 16 bases separated the two germline ends. The CDR3, as DNA: TGTGCCAGCAGTTTATCCTTTTTTCGAACCCACTCCTACAATGAGCAGTTCTTC. Translating it yields CASSLSFFRTHSYNEQFF.